The 28 T cell receptor beta chains presented below share a single source sample, sequenced in a study of blood T cell repertoires in COVID-19. TCRdb's table, derived via immunoSEQ multiplex PCR, lists solely in-frame clones and lacks some. The sample holds roughly 150,000 clones, approximately 88% seen once. The sample taken for sequencing was peripheral blood. These receptors all come from a human donor in a cohort sampled during active COVID-19.

The sample holds a few counts of this clone. V gene TRBV30 combines with J gene TRBJ1-5; tentative D call: TRBD1 (5 bases). Germline V gene data show CDR1 as GTSNPN and CDR2 as SVGIG (reference sequence). Between the trimmed V and J ends, which lost 0 bases and 5 bases, there was a span of 11 bases. CDR3 size: 14 residues. The CDR3 spells CAWSVGTPDQPQHF. The DNA of the CDR3 is TGTGCCTGGAGTGTCGGGACTCCTGATCAGCCCCAGCATTTT.

This clone was detected only a few times. The V and J genes are TRBV2 and TRBJ1-3, with a tentative D call TRBD1 (5 bases). Trimming left V 2 bases short and J 0 bases short, with 8 bases between. Looked up from germline, CDR1 is SNHLY and CDR2 is FYNNEI. The CDR3 sequence is 15 residues long. The CDR3 DNA sequence: TGTGCCAGCAGTGAACTCCAGGGCTCTGGAAACACCATATATTTT. It encodes CASSELQGSGNTIYF.

This chain connects TRBV27 to TRBJ1-1, with a weak D call TRBD1 (6 bases). This CDR3 has 13 residues. V gave up 8 bases and J gave up 8 bases, with 18 bases separating them. Germline V gene lookup returns CDR1 MNHEY and CDR2 SMNVEV (reference sequence). The CDR3 spells CASGRNRVEEAFF. The CDR3 region has the DNA TGTGCCAGCGGAAGAAACAGGGTTGAAGAAGCTTTCTTT.

This chain uses TRBV3-1 (or the pseudogene TRBV3-2) with TRBJ2-7, with 10 bases matching TRBD1. Trimming at V came to 4 bases and at J to 5 bases, leaving 8 bases not matched to a gene. The CDR3 has 15 amino acids. Germline-derived CDR1 and CDR2 are LGHDT and YNNKEL (reference sequence). CDR3 sequence reads: CASSREVTGGDEQYF. For the CDR3, the DNA is TGTGCCAGCAGCCGTGAAGTGACAGGGGGCGACGAGCAGTACTTC.

The chain is built from TRBV7-2 and TRBJ1-5, with D perhaps TRBD1 (5 bases). Germline values: CDR1 SGHTA, CDR2 FQGNSA. V lost 0 bases and J 7 bases, leaving 10 bases between the germline ends. The CDR3 sequence is 14 residues long. The CDR3 sequence: CASSLATGEQPQHF. CDR3 sequence (DNA): TGTGCCAGCAGCTTAGCAACGGGGGAACAGCCCCAGCATTTT.

The chain recombines TRBV7-2 with TRBJ2-7; 10 bases line up with TRBD1. V was pared by 0 bases and J by 2 bases, with 4 bases of the junction left unmatched. Germline V gives CDR1 SGHTA, CDR2 FQGNSA. This CDR3 spans 16 amino acids. As DNA, the CDR3 is TGTGCCAGCAGCTTAGCTGGGACAGGGGCCGCCTACGAGCAGTACTTC. Encoded protein: CASSLAGTGAAYEQYF. Together with reference TRBV7-2 and TRBJ2-7, the CDR3 gives the full variable domain: GAGVSQSPSNKVTEKGKDVELRCDPISGHTALYWYRQSLGQGLEFLIYFQGNSAPDKSGLPSDRFSAERTGGSVSTLTIQRTQQEDSAVYLCASSLAGTGAAYEQYFGPGTRLTVT.

The chain has TRBV2 and TRBJ1-5, with D unclear. Germline V gene data show CDR1 as SNHLY and CDR2 as FYNNEI. The CDR3 totals 14 residues. The V end was cut by 2 bases, the J end by 7 bases, with 12 bases between. Here the CDR3 DNA reads TGTGCCAGCAGTGAACCTTCGGGAACCCAGCCCCAGCATTTT. This translates into CASSEPSGTQPQHF.

This sequence joins TRBV28 and TRBJ1-1; 7 nucleotides match TRBD1. Germline V gene sequence: CDR1 MDHEN, CDR2 SYDVKM. The CDR3 runs to 15 residues. Trimming took 5 bases from V and 1 from J; bases not matched to a gene: 7. The CDR3 DNA is TGTGCCAGCAGTATTTCCGGGACAGCGAACACTGAAGCTTTCTTT. Translating it yields CASSISGTANTEAFF. The variable domain in full, with the rest retrieved from reference TRBV28 and TRBJ1-1, is DVKVTQSSRYLVKRTGEKVFLECVQDMDHENMFWYRQDPGLGLRLIYFSYDVKMKEKGDIPEGYSVSREKKERFSLILESASTNQTSMYLCASSISGTANTEAFFGQGTRLTVV.

The rearrangement links TRBV5-6 to TRBJ2-3; 8 bases are a match to TRBD2. Germline V gene lookup returns CDR1 SGHDT and CDR2 YYEEEE. The CDR3 has 17 amino acids. With V trimmed by 4 bases and J by 2 bases, 12 bases remained unmatched. CDR3 in amino acids: CASSLYALAGSTDTQYF. As DNA, the CDR3 is TGTGCCAGCAGCCTCTACGCTTTAGCGGGATCCACAGATACGCAGTATTTT.

This clone was recorded only once. The chain uses TRBV30 and TRBJ1-2; D not certain. The germline CDR1 and CDR2 sequences are GTSNPN and SVGIG (reference sequence). The CDR3 contains 13 residues. The V and J ends lost 2 bases and 5 bases respectively, with 12 bases between them. The CDR3, as DNA: TGTGCCTGGAGTATCCGACCGGGGTATGGCTACACCTTC. Translated: CAWSIRPGYGYTF.

The CDR3 DNA follows: TGCGCCAGCAGCTTGGATGGGGGCCGCAACTATGGCTACACCTTC. This sequence encodes CASSLDGGRNYGYTF. The V and J genes are TRBV5-1 and TRBJ1-2; the D gene is possibly TRBD1 (6 bases). Germline V gives CDR1 SGHRS, CDR2 YFSETQ. CDR3 length: 15 residues. The V gene lost 0 bases and the J gene lost 2 bases, with 11 bases spanning the gap.

In its sample, this clone was seen many times. The V gene is TRBV30, the J gene TRBJ2-2; 13 bases are shared with TRBD2. The length of the CDR3 is 15 residues. V shed 3 bases and J 7 bases; nucleotides not matched to a gene: 5. CDR1 is GTSNPN, CDR2 SVGIG, per germline (reference sequence). The CDR3 here is CAWSGLAGAIGELFF. CDR3 coding DNA: TGTGCCTGGAGCGGACTAGCGGGAGCGATCGGGGAGCTGTTTTTT.

Of note for this clone: Other nucleotide sequences from this sample produce the same CDR3. The rearrangement links TRBV18 to TRBJ2-3; 10 bases are shared with TRBD2. The CDR3 has 16 amino acids. The germline gives CDR1 KGHSH, CDR2 LQKENI. Unmatched junction bases numbered 4, after V lost 2 bases and J lost 2 bases. Written as DNA, the CDR3 is TGTGCCAGCTCACCATTAGCGGGGGGTTCCACAGATACGCAGTATTTT. Amino acids: CASSPLAGGSTDTQYF.

Only a few counts were recorded for this clone. V usage is TRBV28 and J usage is TRBJ2-3, with 9 nucleotides matching TRBD2. J lost 3 bases, V lost 3 bases, and 13 bases had no gene match. Germline CDR1 reads MDHEN; CDR2 reads SYDVKM. The CDR3 runs 18 residues. CDR3 in DNA: TGTGCCAGCAGTTTCTTTCGTAGGGGACTAGCCATAACAGATACGCAGTATTTT. It codes for CASSFFRRGLAITDTQYF.

The rearrangement uses TRBV10-3 and TRBJ2-1; 9 bases match TRBD2. The CDR3 extends over 14 amino acids. CDR1 is ENHRY and CDR2 is SYGVKD in the germline V gene. The V gene end was trimmed by 4 bases and the J gene end by 8 bases; junction bases not matched to a gene: 6. CDR3 sequence: CAISAAGGVDEQFF. The CDR3 DNA follows: TGTGCCATCAGTGCAGCGGGAGGTGTAGATGAGCAGTTCTTC.

There are a few counts of this clone. The J gene is TRBJ1-2, the V gene TRBV11-2; D perhaps matches TRBD1 (5 bases). Germline V lookup: CDR1 SGHAT, CDR2 FQNNGV. Deletions cut 0 bases from V and 4 bases from J, with 12 bases between. The CDR3 runs 15 residues. This chain's CDR3 is CASSLDRTGPYGYTF. CDR3 bases: TGTGCCAGCAGCTTAGATCGAACAGGCCCCTATGGCTACACCTTC.

The V gene is TRBV2, the J gene TRBJ1-2, with TRBD1 identical over 8 bases. The germline gives CDR1 SNHLY, CDR2 FYNNEI. V was pared by 6 bases and J by 8 bases, with 8 bases of the junction left unmatched. The CDR3 contains 13 residues. The CDR3, as DNA: TGTGCCAGCAGGGACCAGGGGGCGTACGGCTACACCTTC. The encoded protein is CASRDQGAYGYTF.

The chain is built from TRBV30 and TRBJ1-6; 7 nucleotides match TRBD1. V lost 1 base to trimming and J lost 11 bases; unmatched junction nucleotides: 5. Germline V gene sequence: CDR1 GTSNPN, CDR2 SVGIG (reference sequence). The CDR3 loop spans 13 amino acids. CDR3 in DNA: TGTGCCTGGAGTGCAGGGACAGCTACACCCCTCCACTTT. Its protein product is CAWSAGTATPLHF. Full variable domain (outside the CDR3, taken from reference TRBV30 and TRBJ1-6): SQTIHQWPATLVQPVGSPLSLECTVEGTSNPNLYWYRQAAGRGLQLLFYSVGIGQISSEVPQNLSASRPQDRQFILSSKKLLLSDSGFYLCAWSAGTATPLHFGNGTRLTVT.

V and J are TRBV13 and TRBJ2-1; 14 nucleotides agree with TRBD2. The CDR3 spans 18 residues. V gave up 6 bases and J gave up 2 bases; unmatched junction bases: 9. CDR1 and CDR2 (germline): PRHDT, FYEKMQ (reference sequence). CDR3 sequence: CASSNLGLAGGTYNEQFF. CDR3 DNA: TGTGCCAGCAGTAATCTCGGACTAGCGGGAGGAACCTACAATGAGCAGTTCTTC.

The table lists this clone with a few counts. CDR3 nucleotide sequence: TGTGCCAGCAGTCGGGACTATGGCTACACCTTC. It yields the protein CASSRDYGYTF. The chain combines TRBV9 with TRBJ1-2; D unclear. The germline gives CDR1 SGDLS, CDR2 YYNGEE. The V and J ends lost 5 bases and 3 bases respectively, with 5 bases between them. The CDR3 has 11 residues.

The rearrangement joins TRBV4-3 to TRBJ1-4; TRBD1 matches at 10 bases. CDR3 length: 16 residues. Germline loops: CDR1 LGHNA, CDR2 YSLEER. Trimming removed 5 bases from V and 2 bases from J; junction bases left unmatched: 5. The CDR3 protein is CASSARQGATNEKLFF. For the CDR3, the DNA is TGCGCCAGCAGCGCCCGACAGGGGGCCACTAATGAAAAACTGTTTTTT.

The chain recombines TRBV9 with TRBJ2-2; 10 positions match TRBD2. From germline, CDR1 is SGDLS and CDR2 YYNGEE. Trimming removed 2 bases from V and 1 base from J; junction bases left unmatched: 5. The CDR3 runs 17 residues. CDR3 in amino acids: CASSVTGTSVNTGELFF. Here the CDR3 DNA reads TGTGCCAGCAGCGTGACCGGGACTAGCGTGAACACCGGGGAGCTGTTTTTT.

The rearrangement joins TRBV6-5 to TRBJ1-4; tentatively, D is TRBD1 (6 bases). Germline V gives CDR1 MNHEY, CDR2 SVGAGI. V was clipped by 6 bases and J by 7 bases, with 15 bases between them. CDR3 size: 14 residues. Written as DNA, the CDR3 is TGTGCCAGCAGACCCACAGGGAGCGGTGAAAAACTGTTTTTT. This encodes CASRPTGSGEKLFF.

As for this clone: Within the sample, other DNA sequences also encode this same CDR3. This chain connects TRBV29-1 to TRBJ2-7; a weak D match, TRBD1 (6 bases). The CDR3 is made up of 13 amino acids. The germline CDR1 and CDR2 sequences are SQVTM and ANQGSEA. V was cut by 4 bases and J by 2 bases, with 12 bases left in between. The CDR3 DNA sequence: TGCAGCGTTGGAGGGGGAGTGACCTACGAGCAGTACTTC. It encodes CSVGGGVTYEQYF.

The chain links TRBV25-1 to TRBJ1-1, with D tentatively TRBD1 (6 bases). CDR1 MGHDK and CDR2 SYGVNS come from the germline V gene. The V and J ends lost 7 bases and 6 bases respectively, with 18 bases between them. There are 14 residues in the CDR3. CDR3 region: CASTADSSRAEAFF. The CDR3 DNA reads TGTGCCAGCACCGCGGACAGCTCCCGCGCTGAAGCTTTCTTT.

The chain links TRBV28 to TRBJ1-3; D gene ambiguous. The V end was cut by 5 bases, the J end by 0 bases, with 11 bases between. Looked up from germline, CDR1 is MDHEN and CDR2 is SYDVKM. This CDR3 spans 15 amino acids. CDR3 nucleotide sequence: TGTGCCAGCAGTACAGCACTGAACTCTGGAAACACCATATATTTT. Translating it yields CASSTALNSGNTIYF.

This clone came up once. The V call is TRBV7-9, the J call TRBJ1-6; no reliable D call. V was cut by 1 base and J by 8 bases, with 12 bases left in between. CDR3 length: 15 amino acids. Germline CDR1 SEHNR, CDR2 FQNEAQ (reference sequence). This CDR3 is CASSLGSPGYSPLHF. The CDR3 bases are TGTGCCAGCAGCTTAGGATCCCCGGGGTATTCACCCCTCCACTTT.

The rearrangement links TRBV5-1 to TRBJ2-7; weak D call: TRBD2 (6 bases). V was trimmed by 4 bases and J by 5 bases, leaving 10 bases between them. The length of the CDR3 is 12 residues. CDR1 and CDR2 from the germline V gene are SGHRS and YFSETQ. The CDR3 spells CASSPGLDEQYF. Here the CDR3 DNA reads TGCGCCAGCAGCCCGGGACTCGACGAGCAGTACTTC.